These 19 T cell receptor beta chains were sequenced from one sample in a study of T cell changes during pregnancy in multiple sclerosis (dated by TCRdb to between 2018 and 2021). Libraries were made using the immunoSEQ multiplex PCR assay. Here the immuneACCESS table is served through TCRdb, limited to in-frame sequences with V and J called. Missing clones are a known gap in these copies; in checked studies unresolved V genes cover under half, and the rest lacks a known reason. The sample table records tens of thousands of clones; over 80% of these occur just once. Jointly, the top ten make up roughly 1% of the sample. Sequenced here: peripheral blood, sampled in the first trimester of pregnancy. These receptors were collected from a female donor with multiple sclerosis, enrolled in a pregnancy study.

This clone has just one count. The chain is built from TRBV7-9 and TRBJ2-7, with a weak D call TRBD2 (5 bases). CDR3 length: 14 amino acids. V was cut by 1 base and J by 5 bases, with 12 bases left in between. CDR1 is SEHNR and CDR2 is FQNEAQ in the germline V gene (reference sequence). CDR3 residues: CASSLDLEGHEQYF. For the CDR3, the DNA is TGTGCCAGCAGCTTAGATCTAGAGGGCCACGAGCAGTACTTC.

V gene TRBV4-1 combines with J gene TRBJ2-3; 7 bases map to TRBD1. V lost 2 bases to trimming and J lost 2 bases; unmatched junction nucleotides: 4. The CDR3 is made up of 15 amino acids. CDR1 is MGHRA and CDR2 is YSYEKL in the germline V gene. The chain's CDR3 is CASSQQTGFTDTQYF. The CDR3, as DNA: TGCGCCAGCAGCCAACAGACAGGGTTCACAGATACGCAGTATTTT.

This chain links TRBV5-4 with TRBJ2-2; TRBD2 might be the D (6 bases). CDR3 length equals 15 residues. The germline V and J ends were trimmed by 3 bases and 1 base, with 10 bases remaining between them. CDR1 is SGHNT, CDR2 YYREEE, per germline (reference sequence). Here the CDR3 DNA reads TGTGCCAGCAGCTCGGGACTTCTGAACACCGGGGAGCTGTTTTTT. It specifies CASSSGLLNTGELFF.

This clone has only one observation. The genes are TRBV5-1 and TRBJ2-5, with 13 bases that match TRBD2. This CDR3 spans 15 amino acids. The germline CDR1 and CDR2 sequences are SGHRS and YFSETQ. J gave up 4 bases and V 3 bases, and 3 bases lay outside the gene matches. In nucleotides, the CDR3 is TGCGCCAGCAGCTCGGGACTAGCGGGACCAGAGACCCAGTACTTC. It encodes CASSSGLAGPETQYF.

The chain carries TRBV7-2 and TRBJ2-7; 10 bases are shared with TRBD2. The CDR3 totals 14 residues. Germline V gives CDR1 SGHTA, CDR2 FQGNSA. V lost 2 bases to trimming and J lost 2 bases; unmatched junction nucleotides: 0. This chain's CDR3 is CASSLLAGAYEQYF. The CDR3 region has the DNA TGTGCCAGCAGCTTACTAGCGGGGGCCTACGAGCAGTACTTC.

The chain carries TRBV7-8 and TRBJ2-7; 12 bases are shared with TRBD2. The CDR3 contains 16 residues. The germline gives CDR1 SGHVS, CDR2 FQNEAQ. J was trimmed by 5 bases and V by 0 bases; bases with no gene match: 5. CDR3 DNA: TGTGCCAGCAGCTTAGCCGTGACTAGCGGGAGCCACGAGCAGTACTTC. This sequence encodes CASSLAVTSGSHEQYF.

This clone was counted once. This chain links TRBV7-9 with TRBJ2-5; D gene unclear. The CDR3 loop spans 15 amino acids. Trimming left V 7 bases short and J 5 bases short, with 20 bases between. CDR1 and CDR2 from the germline V gene are SEHNR and FQNEAQ (reference sequence). CDR3 in amino acids: CASTSHETASETQYF. Written as DNA, the CDR3 is TGTGCCAGCACCTCCCACGAGACTGCAAGCGAGACCCAGTACTTC.

The V and J genes are TRBV18 and TRBJ1-1; 8 bases line up with TRBD1. V trimming: 3 bases; J trimming: 1 base; junction bases outside the gene matches: 16. Per the germline V gene, CDR1 is KGHSH and CDR2 is LQKENI. The CDR3 loop spans 19 amino acids. The CDR3 loop reads CASSPAGQGAAGKNTEAFF. In DNA, the CDR3 is TGTGCCAGCTCACCGGCTGGGCAGGGGGCGGCAGGGAAGAACACTGAAGCTTTCTTT.

V usage is TRBV19 and J usage is TRBJ1-1; D remains ambiguous. The CDR3 consists of 15 residues. Germline V gene sequence: CDR1 LNHDA, CDR2 SQIVND (reference sequence). The V end lost 9 bases, the J end lost 4 bases, and 21 bases lay between the germline ends. CDR3 nucleotide sequence: TGTGCCAGCACCTTAAGGCCCCGGGGTCTCACTGAAGCTTTCTTT. This codes for CASTLRPRGLTEAFF. Using reference TRBV19 and TRBJ1-1 for the parts outside the CDR3, the full variable domain is DGGITQSPKYLFRKEGQNVTLSCEQNLNHDAMYWYRQDPGQGLRLIYYSQIVNDFQKGDIAEGYSVSREKKESFPLTVTSAQKNPTAFYLCASTLRPRGLTEAFFGQGTRLTVV.

In DNA form, the CDR3 reads TGTGCCATCAGTGAGGGCCTGGTTCGGACAGTCTATGGCTACACCTTC. Its protein product is CAISEGLVRTVYGYTF. The rearrangement links TRBV10-3 to TRBJ1-2, with D possibly TRBD1 on 6 matching bases. CDR3 length: 16 amino acids. Per germline, CDR1 ENHRY and CDR2 SYGVKD. V was clipped by 2 bases and J by 4 bases, with 17 bases between them.

About this clone itself: This CDR3 is also generated by other DNA sequences in the sample. V usage is TRBV5-1 and J usage is TRBJ2-2; D might be TRBD1 (5 bases). The CDR3 sequence is 14 residues long. CDR1 is SGHRS and CDR2 is YFSETQ in the germline V gene. Trimming stripped 1 base from V and 1 base from J, with 5 bases between. This CDR3 reads CASSLTGNTGELFF. The CDR3 DNA is TGCGCCAGCAGCTTGACAGGGAACACCGGGGAGCTGTTTTTT.

The chain recombines TRBV6-6 with TRBJ1-5, with a weak D call TRBD1 (5 bases). CDR1 is MNHNY and CDR2 is SVGAGI in the germline V gene (reference sequence). The V gene lost 0 bases and the J gene lost 2 bases, with 11 bases spanning the gap. The CDR3 runs to 16 residues. The CDR3 reads CASSYSSTGGNQPQHF. In DNA, the CDR3 is TGTGCCAGCAGTTACTCCTCCACAGGAGGCAATCAGCCCCAGCATTTT.

V usage is TRBV5-4 and J usage is TRBJ1-1; 8 bases map to TRBD1. The germline gives CDR1 SGHNT, CDR2 YYREEE (reference sequence). The CDR3 runs to 12 residues. The ends lost 2 bases at V and 7 bases at J; junction bases unmatched: 1. The CDR3: CASSLQGGEAFF. For the CDR3, the DNA is TGTGCCAGCAGCTTACAGGGGGGTGAAGCTTTCTTT.

The genes are TRBV14 and TRBJ2-3, with D possibly TRBD2 on 5 matching bases. The CDR3 is 16 amino acids. Trimming cost V 4 bases and J 1 base, with 15 bases left between them. Germline V gene sequence: CDR1 SGHDN, CDR2 FVKESK. CDR3 loop: CASSPRLTFGTDTQYF. The CDR3 DNA is TGTGCCAGCAGCCCCCGACTAACCTTTGGCACAGATACGCAGTATTTT.

This clone was recorded once. The chain is built from TRBV29-1 and TRBJ1-1; D is unresolved. The V and J ends lost 3 bases and 2 bases respectively, with 13 bases between them. Germline CDR1 reads SQVTM; CDR2 reads ANQGSEA. The CDR3 covers 14 residues. The CDR3 coding sequence is TGCAGCGTTGATCCCGCCGGGGTTAACACTGAAGCTTTCTTT. As protein: CSVDPAGVNTEAFF.

The gene calls are TRBV11-2 and TRBJ1-1; the D gene is possibly TRBD1 (5 bases). Trimming stripped 5 bases from V and 4 bases from J, with 11 bases between. There are 13 residues in the CDR3. In germline, CDR1 is SGHAT, CDR2 FQNNGV. In nucleotides, the CDR3 is TGTGCCAGCAGCCCAGGGTTGGGCACTGAAGCTTTCTTT. Its protein is CASSPGLGTEAFF. Full variable domain (missing parts from reference TRBV11-2 and TRBJ1-1): EAGVAQSPRYKIIEKRQSVAFWCNPISGHATLYWYQQILGQGPKLLIQFQNNGVVDDSQLPKDRFSAERLKGVDSTLKIQPAKLEDSAVYLCASSPGLGTEAFFGQGTRLTVV.

The chain has TRBV2 and TRBJ2-1, with 14 bases that match TRBD2. The CDR3 is 14 amino acids. With 6 bases clipped from V and 10 bases from J, the junction kept 5 bases outside the gene matches. The germline gives CDR1 SNHLY, CDR2 FYNNEI. The CDR3 reads CASRGLAGGGEQFF. The DNA of the CDR3 is TGTGCCAGCAGAGGACTAGCGGGAGGTGGCGAGCAGTTCTTC.

V gene TRBV7-9 combines with J gene TRBJ2-2; 10 bases line up with TRBD1. The junction had 2 bases not matched to a gene; V was cut back by 4 bases and J by 3 bases. The CDR3 spans 15 residues. CDR1 and CDR2 from the germline V gene are SEHNR and FQNEAQ (reference sequence). In nucleotides, the CDR3 is TGTGCCAGCAGCTCGGGACAGGGGCACACCGGGGAGCTGTTTTTT. It yields the protein CASSSGQGHTGELFF.

This chain uses TRBV7-3 with TRBJ1-5; D might be TRBD1 (5 bases). The V gene's germline CDR1 is SGHTA and CDR2 FQGTGA. V was cut by 2 bases and J by 7 bases, with 9 bases left in between. The CDR3 covers 13 residues. The CDR3 reads CASSLGGGQPQHF. As DNA, the CDR3 is TGTGCCAGCAGCTTAGGGGGAGGGCAGCCCCAGCATTTT.